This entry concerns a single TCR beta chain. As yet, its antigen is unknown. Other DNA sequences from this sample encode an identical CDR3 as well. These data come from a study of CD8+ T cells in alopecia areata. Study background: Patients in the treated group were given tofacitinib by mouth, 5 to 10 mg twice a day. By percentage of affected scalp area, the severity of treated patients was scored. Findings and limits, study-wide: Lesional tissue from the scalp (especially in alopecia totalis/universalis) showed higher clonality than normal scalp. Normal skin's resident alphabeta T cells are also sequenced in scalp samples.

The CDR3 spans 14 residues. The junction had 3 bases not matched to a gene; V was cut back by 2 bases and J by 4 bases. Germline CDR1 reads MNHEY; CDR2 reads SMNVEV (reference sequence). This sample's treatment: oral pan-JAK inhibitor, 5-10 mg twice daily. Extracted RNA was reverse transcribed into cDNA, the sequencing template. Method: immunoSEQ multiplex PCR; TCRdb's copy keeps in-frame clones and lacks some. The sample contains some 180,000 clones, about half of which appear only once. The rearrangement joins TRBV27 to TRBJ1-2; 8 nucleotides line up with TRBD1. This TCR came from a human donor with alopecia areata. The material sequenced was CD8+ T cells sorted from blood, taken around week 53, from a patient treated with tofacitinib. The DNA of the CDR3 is TGTGCCAGCAGTTTAACAGGGGGTGGCTATGGCTACACCTTC. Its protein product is CASSLTGGGYGYTF.